The 10 T cell receptor beta chains listed next were all sequenced from one sample in a study of a mutant IDH1 vaccine in newly diagnosed glioma. Time point in this sample: baseline, week 1 (first vaccination visit). Sample treatment: pre-vaccination baseline after standard-of-care therapy. The protocol was immunoSEQ multiplex PCR, while the TCRdb copy is restricted to in-frame clones and leaves out a portion. This repertoire shows 75,000 to 100,000 clones, roughly 89% found once; its top ten account for approximately 0.58%. This sample comprised PBMCs, obtained from a glioma patient treated with radiotherapy, temozolomide or both. These receptors originate from a woman between 50 and 59 years old with glioma.

The chain is built from TRBV30 and TRBJ1-6; 7 bases agree with TRBD1. The V and J ends lost 2 bases and 7 bases, in that order; junction bases with no gene match: 8. The CDR3 consists of 15 residues. Germline assignment: CDR1 GTSNPN and CDR2 SVGIG (reference sequence). The CDR3 is CAWSRGQRDNSPLHF. The CDR3 DNA sequence: TGTGCCTGGAGTAGGGGACAGAGAGACAATTCACCCCTCCACTTT.

DNA for the CDR3: TGTGCAAGTCGCTTAGTTAGTGTGACTAGCGGGAAGGGAGATACGCAGTATTTT. As protein: CASRLVSVTSGKGDTQYF. The rearrangement uses TRBV12-2 and TRBJ2-3; TRBD2 reflects the table's D call only, with no check against the DNA. TRBV12-2 is recorded as a pseudogene. The length of the CDR3 is 18 residues.

This rearrangement joins TRBV19 to TRBJ2-7; a weak D match, TRBD1 (6 bases). The CDR3 has 14 amino acids. CDR1 and CDR2 (germline): LNHDA, SQIVND (reference sequence). V lost 11 bases, J lost 2 bases, and 19 bases lay in between. This CDR3 is CAAGQTGRTYEQYF. CDR3 sequence (DNA): TGTGCCGCCGGACAGACGGGAAGGACCTACGAGCAGTACTTC. The full variable domain, in which reference TRBV19 and TRBJ2-7 provide the parts outside the CDR3, is DGGITQSPKYLFRKEGQNVTLSCEQNLNHDAMYWYRQDPGQGLRLIYYSQIVNDFQKGDIAEGYSVSREKKESFPLTVTSAQKNPTAFYLCAAGQTGRTYEQYFGPGTRLTVT.

This chain joins TRBV6-6 and TRBJ1-1; no reliable D call. V was pared by 6 bases and J by 1 base, with 6 bases between. The CDR3 totals 12 residues. The germline V gene encodes CDR1 MNHNY and CDR2 SVGAGI (reference sequence). CDR3 DNA sequence: TGTGCCAGCAGCACAGCGAACACTGAAGCTTTCTTT. Its translation is CASSTANTEAFF.

This clone has a handful of counts. The V and J genes are TRBV19 and TRBJ2-1; a possible D gene is TRBD1 (6 bases). The CDR3 has 16 amino acids. The germline V gene has CDR1 LNHDA and CDR2 SQIVND (reference sequence). Trimming shortened V by 8 bases and J by 3 bases, and 20 bases separated the two germline ends. CDR3 region: CASSSSGTISYNEQFF. In DNA, the CDR3 is TGTGCCAGTTCCTCTTCCGGGACAATAAGCTACAATGAGCAGTTCTTC.

This rearrangement joins TRBV4-2 to TRBJ1-1; D is ambiguous. Trimming pared 3 bases from V and 1 base from J, leaving 18 bases between. The CDR3 consists of 17 residues. CDR1 and CDR2 from the germline V gene are LGHNA and YNFKEQ. DNA for the CDR3: TGTGCCAGCAGCCACCTGCTACAGCGGACGGGGAACACTGAAGCTTTCTTT. Amino acids: CASSHLLQRTGNTEAFF.

The V call is TRBV7-9, the J call TRBJ2-1, with TRBD2 matching over 8 bases. Losses at the gene ends were 5 bases for V and 8 bases for J; bases not matched to a gene: 11. This CDR3 comprises 15 residues. Germline assignment: CDR1 SEHNR and CDR2 FQNEAQ (reference sequence). In nucleotides, the CDR3 is TGTGCCAGCAGCCACAGGACTAGCCGAGGTCATGAGCAGTTCTTC. This sequence encodes CASSHRTSRGHEQFF.

This chain links TRBV18 with TRBJ2-1; D might be TRBD1 or TRBD2, each matching 5 bases. The CDR3 totals 16 residues. The V gene's germline CDR1 is KGHSH and CDR2 LQKENI. The V end was cut by 0 bases, the J end by 6 bases, with 15 bases between. The CDR3 DNA follows: TGTGCCAGCTCACCACCCGGGACCCCGAGGGGCAATGAGCAGTTCTTC. Residues: CASSPPGTPRGNEQFF.

This sequence joins TRBV5-1 and TRBJ1-2, with D hard to call. The germline V and J ends were trimmed by 0 bases and 4 bases, with 7 bases remaining between them. Germline V gene lookup returns CDR1 SGHRS and CDR2 YFSETQ. This CDR3 has 13 amino acids. In DNA form, the CDR3 reads TGCGCCAGCAGCTTGGTCGGGAGCTATGGCTACACCTTC. Encoded protein: CASSLVGSYGYTF.

The gene calls are TRBV18 and TRBJ2-2; the match to TRBD2 covers 10 bases. With V trimmed by 3 bases and J by 5 bases, 6 bases remained unmatched. The CDR3 loop spans 16 amino acids. CDR1 KGHSH and CDR2 LQKENI come from the germline V gene. DNA of the CDR3: TGTGCCAGCTCACCGGTCGGGACTAGCGAGACCGGGGAGCTGTTTTTT. Amino acid sequence: CASSPVGTSETGELFF.